This TCR beta chain was retrieved from a study of blood T cell repertoires in COVID-19 (dated by TCRdb to the early 2020s). Study-wide context: Samples covering the acute and convalescent phases of COVID-19 were provided by collaborators in the United States, Italy and Spain. HLA class I and class II types, where available, came from metadata supplied by the sample provider rather than from assay-based typing. Nearly every sample came with metadata listing a de-identified subject ID, COVID-19 status, age in years and sex. The dataset comprised deeply sampled blood TCRbeta repertoires from subjects exposed to, actively infected with, or recovered from COVID-19. Samples came from the ongoing ImmuneRACE study (first 160 participants) plus 1,254 subjects from 6 global collaborators. The prospective study material was composed of cDNA or gDNA derived from T cells, B-cell-depleted T cells, or PBMCs. The repertoires were released in a freely available public database meant as a resource for research on the immune response to SARS-CoV-2.

Cut back by 2 bases and 1 base, the V and J ends lie 14 bases apart. From the germline V gene (reference sequence), CDR1 is GTSNPN and CDR2 is SVGIG. The CDR3 numbers 16 residues from cysteine through phenylalanine. Of all the DNA, just the CDR3 is kept, 48 bases in frame from base 1. Each collaborating institution followed its own protocols to collect whole blood in K2EDTA tubes. For TCRbeta analysis, collaborators shipped samples as frozen whole blood, isolated PBMCs, or DNA extracted from either of those sample types. This clone has more than one count but fewer than ten. No antigen is known for it. Base qualities are not recorded, but no much larger clone differs from it by a single base. TCRbeta CDR3 regions were amplified from genomic DNA by means of the immunoSEQ Assay, a bias-controlled multiplex PCR. In the authors' own workflow: Nucleated cell counts per sample were estimated from amplification of reference gene primers within the assay. To quantify the absolute abundance of each unique TCRbeta CDR3 rearrangement, sequence reads were collapsed and filtered. For each sample, productive Simpson clonality was calculated as the square root of Simpson's diversity index over productive rearrangements. The table comes from immuneACCESS by way of TCRdb, which keeps in-frame sequences with V and J called. Part of the clones is missing from these tables; in studies checked, under half for an unresolved V gene and the rest for unknown reasons. The DNA gave D and trimming, while V, J and clone size come from that table. This sample is represented by roughly 70,000 clones; around 83% of them were singletons. The top ten clonotypes cover roughly 3.6% of the sample.

Study-wide findings and limitations: Clinical and demographic metadata were provided uncurated, with the amount varying by source and participant.

The chain joins TRBV30 to TRBJ1-4; TRBD1 might be the D gene, on 6 matching bases. Sequencing used peripheral blood. This sequence originates from a man aged 65-85 years with active COVID-19. This receptor has the CDR3 CAWSFGGRGTNEKLFF. In nucleotides, the sequence is TGTGCCTGGAGTTTCGGGGGGCGGGGAACTAATGAAAAACTGTTTTTT. Where the CDR3 stops, the reference TRBV30 and TRBJ1-4 genes take over; the full variable domain is SQTIHQWPATLVQPVGSPLSLECTVEGTSNPNLYWYRQAAGRGLQLLFYSVGIGQISSEVPQNLSASRPQDRQFILSSKKLLLSDSGFYLCAWSFGGRGTNEKLFFGSGTQLSVL.